The clone carrying this T cell receptor (beta chain) was counted many times. The antigen remains undetermined. These data belong to a study of early T cells in non-severe SARS-CoV-2 infection. The study's findings and limits: VDJdb-based annotation leaned toward anti-spike CD8 responses and missed private and CD4 specificities.

Germline-derived CDR1 and CDR2 are SQVTM and ANQGSEA. V was cut by 5 bases and J by 5 bases, with 12 bases left in between. CDR3 length: 12 residues. The library protocol tagged individual cDNA molecules with unique molecular identifiers. Each CDR3 protein is one row after TCRdb ran MiXCR on the 5' RACE reads. The repertoire includes approximately 64,000 distinct CDR3 sequences, around 4.7% of them detected once, and 4% to 5% sits in the top ten. V usage is TRBV29-1 and J usage is TRBJ2-5; D is possibly TRBD1 (6 bases). The receptor was isolated from an adult who was a healthcare worker with PCR-confirmed SARS-CoV-2 infection or an uninfected control (not recorded which). Sequencing used whole blood. The CDR3 protein is CSVTGNVETQYF. The CDR3 DNA is TGCAGCGTTACAGGGAATGTCGAGACCCAGTACTTC.